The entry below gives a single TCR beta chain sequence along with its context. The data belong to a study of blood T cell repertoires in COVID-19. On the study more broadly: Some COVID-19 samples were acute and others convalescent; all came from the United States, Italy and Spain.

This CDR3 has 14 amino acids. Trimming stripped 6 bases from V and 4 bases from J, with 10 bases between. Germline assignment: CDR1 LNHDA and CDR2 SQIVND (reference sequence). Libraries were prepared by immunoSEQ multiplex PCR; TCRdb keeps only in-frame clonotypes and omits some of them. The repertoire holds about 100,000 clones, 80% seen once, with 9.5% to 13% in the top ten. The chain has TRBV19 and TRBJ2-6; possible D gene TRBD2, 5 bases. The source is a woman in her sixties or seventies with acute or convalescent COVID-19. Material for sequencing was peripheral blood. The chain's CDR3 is CASSDTGGANVLTF. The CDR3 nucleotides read TGTGCCAGTAGCGATACGGGGGGGGCCAACGTCCTGACTTTC.